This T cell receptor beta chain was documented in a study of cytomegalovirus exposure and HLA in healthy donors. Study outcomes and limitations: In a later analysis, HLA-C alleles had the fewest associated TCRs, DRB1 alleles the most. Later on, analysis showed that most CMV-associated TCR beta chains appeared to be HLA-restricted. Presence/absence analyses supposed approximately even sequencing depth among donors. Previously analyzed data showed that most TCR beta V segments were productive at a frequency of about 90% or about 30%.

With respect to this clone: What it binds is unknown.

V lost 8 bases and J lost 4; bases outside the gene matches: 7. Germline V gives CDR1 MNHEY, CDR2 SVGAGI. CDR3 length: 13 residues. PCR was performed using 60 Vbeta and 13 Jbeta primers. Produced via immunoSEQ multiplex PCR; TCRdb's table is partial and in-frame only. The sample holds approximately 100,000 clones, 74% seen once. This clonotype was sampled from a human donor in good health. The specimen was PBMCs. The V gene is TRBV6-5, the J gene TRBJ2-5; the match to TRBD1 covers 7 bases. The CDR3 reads CASGVAGGETQYF. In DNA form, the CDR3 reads TGTGCCAGCGGGGTGGCAGGGGGAGAGACCCAGTACTTC.